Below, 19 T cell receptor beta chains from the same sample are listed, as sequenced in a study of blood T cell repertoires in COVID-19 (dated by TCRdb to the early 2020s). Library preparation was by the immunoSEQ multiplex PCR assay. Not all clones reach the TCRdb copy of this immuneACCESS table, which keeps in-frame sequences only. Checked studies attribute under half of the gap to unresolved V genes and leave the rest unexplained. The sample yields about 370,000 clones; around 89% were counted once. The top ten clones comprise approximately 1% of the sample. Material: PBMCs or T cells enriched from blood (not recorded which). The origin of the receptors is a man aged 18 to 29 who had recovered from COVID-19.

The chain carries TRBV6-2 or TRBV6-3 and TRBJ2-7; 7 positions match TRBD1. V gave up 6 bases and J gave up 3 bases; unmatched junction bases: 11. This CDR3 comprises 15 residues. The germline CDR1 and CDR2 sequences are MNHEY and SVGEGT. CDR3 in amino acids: CASSWGRQGVYEQYF. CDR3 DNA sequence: TGTGCCAGCAGCTGGGGGCGTCAGGGGGTCTACGAGCAGTACTTC.

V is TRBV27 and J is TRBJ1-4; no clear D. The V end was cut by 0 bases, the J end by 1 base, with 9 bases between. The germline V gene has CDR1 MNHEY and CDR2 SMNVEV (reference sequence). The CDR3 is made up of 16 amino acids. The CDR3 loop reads CASSLSMRGTNEKLFF. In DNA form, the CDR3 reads TGTGCCAGCAGTTTATCCATGAGAGGAACTAATGAAAAACTGTTTTTT.

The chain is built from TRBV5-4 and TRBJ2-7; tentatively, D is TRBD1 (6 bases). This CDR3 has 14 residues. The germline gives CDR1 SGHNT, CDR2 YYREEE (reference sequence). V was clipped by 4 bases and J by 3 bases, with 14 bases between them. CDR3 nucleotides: TGTGCCAGCAGCCGACAGGATGAAATCTACGAGCAGTACTTC. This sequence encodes CASSRQDEIYEQYF.

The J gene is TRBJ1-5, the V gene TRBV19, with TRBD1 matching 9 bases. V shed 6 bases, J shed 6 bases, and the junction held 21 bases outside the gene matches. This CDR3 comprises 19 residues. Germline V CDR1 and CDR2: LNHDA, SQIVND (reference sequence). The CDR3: CASRSGPGQGASGTQPQHF. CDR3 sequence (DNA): TGTGCCAGTAGGAGTGGACCGGGACAGGGCGCAAGCGGCACTCAGCCCCAGCATTTT.

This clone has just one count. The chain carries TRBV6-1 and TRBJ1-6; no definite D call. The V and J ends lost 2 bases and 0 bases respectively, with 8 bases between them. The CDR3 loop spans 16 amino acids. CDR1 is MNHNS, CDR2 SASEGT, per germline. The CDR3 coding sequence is TGTGCCAGCAGTGAAATGGGCAGCTCCTATAATTCACCCCTCCACTTT. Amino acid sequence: CASSEMGSSYNSPLHF.

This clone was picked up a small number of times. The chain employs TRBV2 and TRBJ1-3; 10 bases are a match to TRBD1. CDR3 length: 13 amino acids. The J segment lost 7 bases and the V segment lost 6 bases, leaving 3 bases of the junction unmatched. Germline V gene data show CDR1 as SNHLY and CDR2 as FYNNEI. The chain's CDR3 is CASRPDRGNTIYF. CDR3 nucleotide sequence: TGTGCCAGCAGGCCGGACAGGGGGAACACCATATATTTT.

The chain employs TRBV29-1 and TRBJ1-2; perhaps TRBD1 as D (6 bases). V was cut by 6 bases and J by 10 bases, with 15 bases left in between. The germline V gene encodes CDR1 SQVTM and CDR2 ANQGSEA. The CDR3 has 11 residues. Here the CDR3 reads CSVTGPGDYTF. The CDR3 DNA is TGCAGCGTGACAGGCCCCGGCGACTACACCTTC.

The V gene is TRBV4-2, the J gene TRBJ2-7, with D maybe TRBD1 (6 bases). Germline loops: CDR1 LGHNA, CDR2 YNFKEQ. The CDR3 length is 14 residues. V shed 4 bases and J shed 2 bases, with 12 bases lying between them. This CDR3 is CASSRSGTTYEQYF. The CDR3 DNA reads TGTGCCAGCAGCCGGTCCGGGACAACCTACGAGCAGTACTTC.

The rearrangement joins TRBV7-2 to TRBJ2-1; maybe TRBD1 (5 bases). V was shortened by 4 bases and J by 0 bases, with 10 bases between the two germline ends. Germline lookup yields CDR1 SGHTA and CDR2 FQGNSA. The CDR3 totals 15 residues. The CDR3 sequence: CASSSTALSYNEQFF. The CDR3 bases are TGTGCCAGCAGCTCGACAGCTCTCTCCTACAATGAGCAGTTCTTC.

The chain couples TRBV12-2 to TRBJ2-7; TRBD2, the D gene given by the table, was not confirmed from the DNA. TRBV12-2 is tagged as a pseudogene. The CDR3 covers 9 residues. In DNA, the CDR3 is TGTGCAAGATTGAGACTATGGGGATTC. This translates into CARLRLWGF.

The CDR3 nucleotides are TGTGCCAGCAGCACGACACTCTCCTACGAGCAGTACTTC. This sequence encodes CASSTTLSYEQYF. This chain links TRBV5-8 with TRBJ2-7, with unresolved D. The germline V gene encodes CDR1 SGHTS and CDR2 YDEGEE. The CDR3 extends over 13 amino acids. V gave up 4 bases and J gave up 0 bases, with 8 bases separating them.

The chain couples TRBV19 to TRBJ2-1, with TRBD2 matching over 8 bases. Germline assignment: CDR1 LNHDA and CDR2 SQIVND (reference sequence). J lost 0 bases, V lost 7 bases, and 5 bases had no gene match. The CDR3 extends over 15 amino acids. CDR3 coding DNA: TGTGCCAGTACTACTAGCGGTAGCTCCTACAATGAGCAGTTCTTC. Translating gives CASTTSGSSYNEQFF.

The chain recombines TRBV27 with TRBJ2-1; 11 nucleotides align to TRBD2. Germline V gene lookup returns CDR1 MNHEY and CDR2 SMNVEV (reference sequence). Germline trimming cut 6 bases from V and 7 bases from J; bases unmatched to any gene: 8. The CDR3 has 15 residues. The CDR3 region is CASSSLTSGRNEQFF. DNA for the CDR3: TGTGCCAGCAGCTCCCTTACTAGCGGGAGAAATGAGCAGTTCTTC.

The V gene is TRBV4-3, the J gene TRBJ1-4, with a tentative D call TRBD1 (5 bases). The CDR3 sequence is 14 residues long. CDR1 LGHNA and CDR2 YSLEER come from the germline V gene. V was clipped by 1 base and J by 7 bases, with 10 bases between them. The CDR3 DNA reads TGCGCCAGCAGCCAAGTGACGACAGCTGAAAAACTGTTTTTT. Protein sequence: CASSQVTTAEKLFF.

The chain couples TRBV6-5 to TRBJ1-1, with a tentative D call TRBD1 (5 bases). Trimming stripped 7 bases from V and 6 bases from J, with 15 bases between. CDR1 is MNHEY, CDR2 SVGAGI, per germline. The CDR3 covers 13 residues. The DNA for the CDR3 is TGTGCCAGCACCTCCCCAGGGAAGGCTGAAGCTTTCTTT. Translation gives CASTSPGKAEAFF.

CDR3 bases: TGTGCCAGCGGTCGCGCGAACACCGGGGAGCTGTTTTTT. Protein sequence: CASGRANTGELFF. This chain uses TRBV11-3 with TRBJ2-2; D is undetermined. V lost 8 bases, J lost 0 bases, and 7 bases lay in between. From germline, CDR1 is SGHNT and CDR2 YENEEA. This CDR3 is 13 amino acids long.

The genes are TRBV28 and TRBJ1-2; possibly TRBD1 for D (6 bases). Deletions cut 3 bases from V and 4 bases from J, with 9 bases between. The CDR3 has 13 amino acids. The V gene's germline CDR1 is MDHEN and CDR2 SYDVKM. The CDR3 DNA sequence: TGTGCCAGCAGTTTGTCAGGGGCCTATGGCTACACCTTC. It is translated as CASSLSGAYGYTF.

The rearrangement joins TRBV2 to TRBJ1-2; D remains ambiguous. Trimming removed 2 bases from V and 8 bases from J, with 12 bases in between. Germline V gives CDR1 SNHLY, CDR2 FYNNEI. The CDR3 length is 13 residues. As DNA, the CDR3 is TGTGCCAGCAGTGAATTGGGGAGGGTCGGCTACACCTTC. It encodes CASSELGRVGYTF.

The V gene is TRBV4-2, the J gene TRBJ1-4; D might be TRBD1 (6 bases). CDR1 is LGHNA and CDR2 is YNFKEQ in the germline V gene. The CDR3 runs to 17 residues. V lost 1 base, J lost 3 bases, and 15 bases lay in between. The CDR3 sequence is CASSQAGRGSPNEKLFF. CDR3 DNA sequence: TGTGCCAGCAGCCAAGCGGGCAGGGGATCTCCTAATGAAAAACTGTTTTTT.